Presented here are 30 T cell receptor beta chains from one specimen sequenced in a study of CDR3 diversity in severe acne. TCRdb itself ran the PCR reads through MiXCR, one entry per CDR3 protein. Of over 85,000 distinct CDR3 sequences in the sample, roughly 51% were seen once. Input material: blood. The source is a male donor with acne.

This clonotype was recorded only once. This chain uses TRBV9 with TRBJ2-6; perhaps TRBD1 as D (8 bases). Trimming left V 7 bases short and J 4 bases short, with 30 bases between. The CDR3 extends over 20 amino acids. Per germline, CDR1 SGDLS and CDR2 YYNGEE. CDR3 nucleotide sequence: TGTGCCAGCGGCCCCAAACTGCGGGGGCAGGGGGCTTCGGGGGCCAACGTCCTGACTTTC. Protein sequence: CASGPKLRGQGASGANVLTF.

The V call is TRBV27, the J call TRBJ2-5, with D hard to call. V shed 4 bases and J shed 0 bases, with 3 bases lying between them. CDR1 is MNHEY and CDR2 is SMNVEV in the germline V gene (reference sequence). The CDR3 totals 12 residues. CDR3 protein: CASSYNQETQYF. The CDR3 nucleotides are TGTGCCAGCAGTTACAACCAAGAGACCCAGTACTTC.

This clonotype was counted ten times or more. V gene TRBV16 combines with J gene TRBJ2-5; D is undetermined. Germline assignment: CDR1 KGHSY and CDR2 FQNENV. The germline V and J ends were trimmed by 1 base and 1 base, with 7 bases remaining between them. The CDR3 loop spans 14 amino acids. The CDR3 DNA is TGTGCCAGCAGCCAATGGGTCCGCCAAGAGACCCAGTACTTC. Protein product: CASSQWVRQETQYF.

The rearrangement joins TRBV12-3 or TRBV12-4 to TRBJ2-7; 10 bases are a match to TRBD2. With V trimmed by 8 bases and J by 0 bases, 7 bases remained unmatched. There are 15 residues in the CDR3. The CDR3 protein is CASADSGRVSYEQYF. CDR3 DNA sequence: TGTGCCAGCGCCGACAGCGGGAGGGTCTCCTACGAGCAGTACTTC.

Judged by abundance, this clonotype is medium-sized. The chain uses TRBV7-9 and TRBJ1-2; perhaps TRBD1 as D (6 bases). The CDR3 length is 14 residues. Germline CDR1 and CDR2: SEHNR and FQNEAQ (reference sequence). V gave up 1 base and J gave up 5 bases, with 11 bases separating them. CDR3 nucleotides: TGTGCCAGCAGCTTAGTACAGGGTAGGTATGGCTACACCTTC. It codes for CASSLVQGRYGYTF.

The chain couples TRBV2 to TRBJ1-3; D gene uncertain. CDR1 and CDR2 from the germline V gene are SNHLY and FYNNEI. With 3 bases removed from V and 8 bases from J, the gap between germline ends came to 11 bases. The CDR3 loop spans 13 amino acids. CDR3 sequence reads: CASSDDYGYTIYF. The CDR3 coding sequence is TGTGCCAGCAGTGACGACTATGGCTACACCATATATTTT. The variable domain in full, completed from reference TRBV2 and TRBJ1-3, reads EPEVTQTPSHQVTQMGQEVILRCVPISNHLYFYWYRQILGQKVEFLVSFYNNEISEKSEIFDDQFSVERPDGSNFTLKIRSTKLEDSAMYFCASSDDYGYTIYFGEGSWLTVV.

The genes are TRBV15 and TRBJ2-7; D possibly matches TRBD1 or TRBD2 (5 bases each). V was pared by 2 bases and J by 1 base, with 9 bases between. The CDR3 runs 14 residues. The germline CDR1 and CDR2 sequences are LNHNV and YYDKDF (reference sequence). The CDR3 DNA is TGTGCCACCAGCAGAAGGGACGGGTCCTACGAGCAGTACTTC. Its protein is CATSRRDGSYEQYF.

CDR3 DNA: TGCAGTGCTAGTCGGGCCGGGACAGGGACCACTGAAGCTTTCTTT. It yields the protein CSASRAGTGTTEAFF. The chain couples TRBV20-1 to TRBJ1-1, with TRBD1 matching 9 bases. This CDR3 contains 15 residues. Losses at the gene ends were 3 bases for V and 4 bases for J; bases not matched to a gene: 9. Looked up from germline, CDR1 is DFQATT and CDR2 is SNEGSKA (reference sequence).

Ten or more counts support this clonotype. The V gene is TRBV15, the J gene TRBJ2-3; D is perhaps TRBD1 (6 bases). The CDR3 consists of 14 residues. The V gene lost 8 bases and the J gene lost 4 bases, with 16 bases spanning the gap. CDR1 is LNHNV, CDR2 YYDKDF, per germline (reference sequence). Written as DNA, the CDR3 is TGTGCCACCCAACCGACAGGTTTTTCAGATACGCAGTATTTT. Amino acid sequence: CATQPTGFSDTQYF.

In its sample, this clonotype was seen many times. The chain employs TRBV5-8 and TRBJ2-2; the D is unclear. The CDR3 sequence is 12 residues long. V was trimmed by 6 bases and J by 3 bases, leaving 6 bases between them. The germline gives CDR1 SGHTS, CDR2 YDEGEE. CDR3: CASMDDTGELFF. For the CDR3, the DNA is TGTGCCAGCATGGACGACACCGGGGAGCTGTTTTTT.

A note on this clonotype: An end of the junction differs from the germline gene, which may be a read error. V and J are TRBV5-5 and TRBJ2-5; D gene ambiguous. The CDR3 totals 14 residues. The germline V gene has CDR1 SGHKS and CDR2 YYEKEE (reference sequence). The CDR3 nucleotides read TGTACCAGCAGCTTGGGCGGAAACCAAGAGACCCAGTACTTC. Translation gives CTSSLGGNQETQYF.

For this clonotype: A much more abundant neighbour one base away suggests this may be a read error. The genes are TRBV20-1 and TRBJ2-3; 8 nucleotides match TRBD1. V dropped 5 bases and J dropped 3; count of bases not matched to a gene: 10. Germline loops: CDR1 DFQATT, CDR2 SNEGSKA (reference sequence). There are 15 residues in the CDR3. The CDR3 DNA reads TGCAGTGCTGGACCTGACAGGGGAGTGACAGATACGCAGTATTTT. It specifies CSAGPDRGVTDTQYF.

In DNA form, the CDR3 reads TGTGCCAGTAGTTTCCAAACTAGACTAGCGGGAGCTGGTGAGCAGTTCTTC. It is translated as CASSFQTRLAGAGEQFF. The chain links TRBV19 to TRBJ2-1, with 12 bases identical to TRBD2. The CDR3 has 17 residues. CDR1 is LNHDA, CDR2 SQIVND, per germline (reference sequence). The junction had 14 bases not matched to a gene; V was cut back by 5 bases and J by 9 bases.

This clonotype was seen at least ten times. CDR3 sequence reads: CSATRQGRIVYEQYF. DNA for the CDR3: TGCAGTGCTACCCGACAGGGGAGGATAGTCTACGAGCAGTACTTC. V gene TRBV20-1 combines with J gene TRBJ2-7, with 8 bases identical to TRBD1. The germline V gene has CDR1 DFQATT and CDR2 SNEGSKA (reference sequence). V lost 4 bases to trimming and J lost 3 bases; unmatched junction nucleotides: 11. This CDR3 contains 15 residues.

This clonotype turned up a few times. The gene calls are TRBV20-1 and TRBJ2-7; TRBD2 agrees at 9 bases. The CDR3 has 14 amino acids. The germline CDR1 and CDR2 sequences are DFQATT and SNEGSKA (reference sequence). V gave up 7 bases and J gave up 0 bases; unmatched junction bases: 7. CDR3 sequence reads: CSVALTSGSYEQYF. DNA for the CDR3: TGCAGTGTTGCCTTGACTAGCGGCTCCTACGAGCAGTACTTC.

The gene calls are TRBV4-3 and TRBJ2-4; TRBD2 agrees at 11 bases. There are 15 residues in the CDR3. V lost 0 bases, J lost 8 bases, and 3 bases stayed unmatched. Germline CDR1 reads LGHNA; CDR2 reads YSLEER. The CDR3 is CASSQDLAGGDIQYF. CDR3 in DNA: TGCGCCAGCAGCCAAGATCTAGCGGGAGGAGACATTCAGTACTTC.

Of note for this clonotype: Since a much larger clone is just one base distant, this may be a read error. The CDR3 does not end in the conserved phenylalanine or tryptophan, so this is likely a read error. The chain couples TRBV9 to TRBJ2-7, with 11 bases fitting TRBD2. Per germline, CDR1 SGDLS and CDR2 YYNGEE. The CDR3 is 15 residues long. V trimming: 0 bases; J trimming: 4 bases; junction bases outside the gene matches: 3. The CDR3 protein is CASSVGGLADYEQYL. The CDR3 region has the DNA TGTGCCAGCAGCGTAGGGGGACTAGCGGATTACGAGCAGTACCTC.

This sequence joins TRBV6-1 and TRBJ2-5; 9 positions agree with TRBD2. The J call is uncertain, as TRBJ2-7 better fits the DNA end. This CDR3 comprises 16 residues. Germline CDR1 reads MNHNS; CDR2 reads SASEGT. CDR3 amino acids: CASGQSGGRKSYEQYF. The CDR3 nucleotides are TGTGCCAGCGGTCAGAGCGGGGGGAGGAAGTCCTACGAGCAGTACTTC.

A remark on this clonotype: This may come from a read error, since a much larger clone is one base off. This chain links TRBV12-3 or TRBV12-4 with TRBJ1-6, with a tentative D call TRBD1 (5 bases). The CDR3 contains 14 residues. The CDR3 region is CASSFRGGDSHLHF. CDR3 DNA: TGTGCCAGCAGTTTTCGGGGGGGTGATTCACACCTCCACTTT.

The chain has TRBV6-6 and TRBJ2-3, with D maybe TRBD2 (6 bases). The CDR3 runs 14 residues. CDR1 is MNHNY, CDR2 SVGAGI, per germline (reference sequence). V was clipped by 0 bases and J by 3 bases, with 7 bases between them. For the CDR3, the DNA is TGTGCCAGCAGTTACTCGCGGGATACAGATACGCAGTATTTT. It codes for CASSYSRDTDTQYF.

V gene TRBV10-3 combines with J gene TRBJ1-2; D is possibly TRBD1 (5 bases). Trimming shortened V by 6 bases and J by 4 bases, and 6 bases separated the two germline ends. Germline V gene lookup returns CDR1 ENHRY and CDR2 SYGVKD. CDR3 size: 11 residues. The CDR3 loop reads CAIRQAYGYTF. DNA of the CDR3: TGTGCCATCAGACAGGCCTATGGCTACACCTTC.

This sequence joins TRBV29-1 and TRBJ2-5; TRBD2 matches 9 bases. CDR1 is SQVTM, CDR2 ANQGSEA, per germline. Unmatched junction bases numbered 9, after V lost 0 bases and J lost 4 bases. This CDR3 is built from 16 residues. The CDR3 DNA sequence: TGCAGCGTTGAAGATCGGGGTAGCGGGGGTGTAGAGACCCAGTACTTC. Its protein is CSVEDRGSGGVETQYF. Full variable domain (rest looked up from reference TRBV29-1 and TRBJ2-5): SAVISQKPSRDICQRGTSLTIQCQVDSQVTMMFWYRQQPGQSLTLIATANQGSEATYESGFVIDKFPISRPNLTFSTLTVSNMSPEDSSIYLCSVEDRGSGGVETQYFGPGTRLLVL.

This clonotype was detected only a few times. The V and J genes are TRBV4-1 and TRBJ1-6; TRBD1 matches at 9 bases. V lost 5 bases and J lost 10; bases outside the gene matches: 9. Germline-derived CDR1 and CDR2 are MGHRA and YSYEKL. The CDR3 is 15 amino acids. Here the CDR3 DNA reads TGCGCCAGCAGCGCCACCGGGACAGGGAGGTCACCCCTCCACTTT. Its protein product is CASSATGTGRSPLHF.

This clonotype came up a few times. V and J are TRBV10-3 and TRBJ2-2; D is perhaps TRBD1 (5 bases). The V end was cut by 3 bases, the J end by 6 bases, with 8 bases between. Germline values: CDR1 ENHRY, CDR2 SYGVKD. This CDR3 contains 13 residues. CDR3 sequence: CAISDKGPGELFF. The DNA of the CDR3 is TGTGCCATCAGTGACAAGGGGCCCGGGGAGCTGTTTTTT.

This chain uses TRBV20-1 with TRBJ2-7; D may match TRBD1 or TRBD2 (5 bases each). V was clipped by 6 bases and J by 2 bases, with 17 bases between them. Germline-derived CDR1 and CDR2 are DFQATT and SNEGSKA (reference sequence). The CDR3 runs to 14 residues. The CDR3 DNA follows: TGCAGTGCAGGGACCGGGACCTCAACCTACGAGCAGTACTTC. It translates to CSAGTGTSTYEQYF.

The gene calls are TRBV6-1 and TRBJ1-5; D gene uncertain. The V gene lost 0 bases and the J gene lost 7 bases, with 7 bases spanning the gap. The germline V gene has CDR1 MNHNS and CDR2 SASEGT. The CDR3 extends over 13 amino acids. The chain's CDR3 is CASSEALRQPQHF. DNA for the CDR3: TGTGCCAGCAGTGAAGCGCTTCGGCAGCCCCAGCATTTT.

This clonotype was picked up many times. This sequence joins TRBV5-1 and TRBJ2-2, with 9 nucleotides matching TRBD1. The J segment lost 7 bases and the V segment lost 5 bases, leaving 15 bases of the junction unmatched. Per germline, CDR1 SGHRS and CDR2 YFSETQ. The CDR3 consists of 17 residues. CDR3 residues: CASRRNRGLSDHGELFF. In DNA, the CDR3 is TGCGCCAGCAGACGAAACAGGGGGCTTAGCGACCACGGGGAGCTGTTTTTT.

This clonotype is labeled medium-sized (0.01 to 0.1%). The rearrangement links TRBV20-1 to TRBJ2-3, with D uncertain. The germline CDR1 and CDR2 sequences are DFQATT and SNEGSKA (reference sequence). The CDR3 runs to 14 residues. Trimming cost V 2 bases and J 0 bases, with 9 bases left between them. CDR3 DNA: TGCAGTGCTAGACTTCCTTTTAGCACAGATACGCAGTATTTT. Translating gives CSARLPFSTDTQYF.

Remarks on this clonotype: The CDR3 does not close with the conserved phenylalanine or tryptophan, likely indicating a read error. The chain employs TRBV7-6 and TRBJ2-2; maybe TRBD2 (5 bases). Germline CDR1 is SGHVS and CDR2 is FNYEAQ. CDR3 length: 17 amino acids. CDR3: CVSSLVSGLRITGELFL. CDR3 coding DNA: TGTGTCAGCAGCTTAGTGTCCGGACTGAGGATTACCGGGGAGCTGTTTCTT.

The chain carries TRBV9 and TRBJ1-6, with a weak D call TRBD1 (5 bases). The length of the CDR3 is 14 residues. Trimming stripped 4 bases from V and 14 bases from J, with 19 bases between. Germline CDR1 is SGDLS and CDR2 is YYNGEE. DNA of the CDR3: TGTGCCAGCAGCAATCTCGACAACAGGCAATCCCTCCACTTT. Amino acids: CASSNLDNRQSLHF.